The text below deals with one T cell receptor (beta chain). Antigen unknown. This record belongs to a study of blood T cells in healthy people across ages. The CDR3 totals 15 residues. Trimming took 1 base from V and 0 from J, leaving 10 bases between them. CDR1 is SGHRS, CDR2 YFSETQ, per germline. Sample-barcoded 5' priming and a J-beta primer mix drove a second PCR of about 6 to 12 cycles. A 12-random-nucleotide template-switch adaptor tagged each cDNA molecule. MiXCR was run by TCRdb on the 5' RACE reads, yielding one entry per CDR3 protein. The data show 630,000 or so distinct CDR3 sequences, with around 31% seen just once and less than 20% held by the top ten. Broader study findings: Age brought a roughly linear fall in TCR beta diversity measured per million T cells.

Caucasian, healthy and from Russia, the donors were aged between about 6 and 100. The draw of peripheral blood yielded about 9.4 milliliters from each donor. The chain couples TRBV5-1 to TRBJ1-1; D is uncertain. Sequenced input: blood. This clonotype was sampled from a woman older than 75 in good health. The CDR3 region is CASSLTASVNTEAFF. In nucleotides, the CDR3 is TGCGCCAGCAGCTTGACAGCTTCAGTGAACACTGAAGCTTTCTTT.